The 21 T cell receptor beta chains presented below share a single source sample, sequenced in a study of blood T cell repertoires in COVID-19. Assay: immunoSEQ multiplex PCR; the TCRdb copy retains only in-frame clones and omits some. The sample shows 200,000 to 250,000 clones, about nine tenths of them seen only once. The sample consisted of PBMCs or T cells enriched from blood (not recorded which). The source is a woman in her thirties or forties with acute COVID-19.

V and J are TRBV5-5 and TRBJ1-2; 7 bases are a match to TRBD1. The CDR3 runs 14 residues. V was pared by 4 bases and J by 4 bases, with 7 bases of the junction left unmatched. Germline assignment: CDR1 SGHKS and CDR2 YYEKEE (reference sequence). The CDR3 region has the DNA TGTGCCAGCAGCCGCGGGACAGAGTCCTATGGCTACACCTTC. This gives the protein CASSRGTESYGYTF.

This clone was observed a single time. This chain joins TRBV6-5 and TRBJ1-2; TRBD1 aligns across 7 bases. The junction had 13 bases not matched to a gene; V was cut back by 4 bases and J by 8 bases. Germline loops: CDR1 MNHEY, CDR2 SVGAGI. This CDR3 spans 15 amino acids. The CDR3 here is CASSSPGTAQWGYTF. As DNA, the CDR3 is TGTGCCAGCAGTTCCCCTGGGACAGCTCAGTGGGGCTACACCTTC.

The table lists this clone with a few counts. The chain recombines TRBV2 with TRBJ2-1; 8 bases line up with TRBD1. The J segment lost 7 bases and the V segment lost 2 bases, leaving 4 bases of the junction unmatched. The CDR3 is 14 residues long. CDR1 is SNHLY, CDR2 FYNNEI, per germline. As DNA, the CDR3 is TGTGCCAGCAGTGAACTCAGGGGGCGAAATGAGCAGTTCTTC. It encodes CASSELRGRNEQFF.

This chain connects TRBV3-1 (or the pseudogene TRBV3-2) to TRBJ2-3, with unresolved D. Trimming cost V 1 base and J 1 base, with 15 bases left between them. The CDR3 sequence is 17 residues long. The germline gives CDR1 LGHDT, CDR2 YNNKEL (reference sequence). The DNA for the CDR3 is TGTGCCAGCAGCCAAGGAAAGGCCAAAGAGGGCACAGATACGCAGTATTTT. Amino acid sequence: CASSQGKAKEGTDTQYF.

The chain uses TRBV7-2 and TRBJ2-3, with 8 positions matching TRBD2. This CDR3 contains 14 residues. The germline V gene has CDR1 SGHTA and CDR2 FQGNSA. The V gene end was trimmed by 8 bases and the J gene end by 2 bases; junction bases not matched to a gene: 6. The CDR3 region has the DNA TGTGCCAGCGCGAGAGCGGGGGTCACAGATACGCAGTATTTT. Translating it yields CASARAGVTDTQYF.

The CDR3 loop reads CASSPPPRGYYGYTF. As DNA, the CDR3 is TGTGCCAGCAGCCCGCCCCCGAGAGGCTACTATGGCTACACCTTC. The chain carries TRBV3-1 (or the pseudogene TRBV3-2) and TRBJ1-2; D not certain. CDR3 size: 15 residues. Looked up from germline, CDR1 is LGHDT and CDR2 is YNNKEL (reference sequence). Trimming cost V 4 bases and J 3 bases, with 15 bases left between them.

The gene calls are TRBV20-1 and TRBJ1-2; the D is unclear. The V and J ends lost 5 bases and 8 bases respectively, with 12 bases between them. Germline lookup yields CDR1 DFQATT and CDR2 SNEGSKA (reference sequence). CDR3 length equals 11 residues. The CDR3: CSAAGSEGYTF. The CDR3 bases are TGCAGTGCTGCTGGATCGGAGGGCTACACCTTC.

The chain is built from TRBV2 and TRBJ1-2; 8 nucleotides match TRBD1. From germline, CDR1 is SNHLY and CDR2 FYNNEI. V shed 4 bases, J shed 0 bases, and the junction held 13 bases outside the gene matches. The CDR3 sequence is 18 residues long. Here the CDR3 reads CASSGPDLGTGANYGYTF. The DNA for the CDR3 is TGTGCCAGCAGTGGCCCCGACCTCGGGACAGGAGCTAACTATGGCTACACCTTC.

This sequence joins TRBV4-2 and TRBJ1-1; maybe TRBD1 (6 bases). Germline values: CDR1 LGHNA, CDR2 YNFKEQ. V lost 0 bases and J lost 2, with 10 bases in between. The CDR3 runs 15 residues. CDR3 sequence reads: CASSQERGSNTEAFF. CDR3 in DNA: TGTGCCAGCAGCCAAGAAAGGGGGTCTAACACTGAAGCTTTCTTT.

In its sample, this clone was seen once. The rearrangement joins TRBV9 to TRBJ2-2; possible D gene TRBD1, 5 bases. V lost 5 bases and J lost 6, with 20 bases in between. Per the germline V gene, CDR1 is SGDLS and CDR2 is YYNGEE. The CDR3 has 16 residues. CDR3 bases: TGTGCCAGCAGTCCATTTCCAGGGAACAGGTCCGGGGAGCTGTTTTTT. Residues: CASSPFPGNRSGELFF.

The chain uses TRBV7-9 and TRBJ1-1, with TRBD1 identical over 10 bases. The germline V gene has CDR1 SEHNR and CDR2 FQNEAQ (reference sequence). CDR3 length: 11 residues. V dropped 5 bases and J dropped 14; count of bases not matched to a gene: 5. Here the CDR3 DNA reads TGTGCCAGCAGCCCGGGACAGGGGCTATTCTTT. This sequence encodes CASSPGQGLFF.

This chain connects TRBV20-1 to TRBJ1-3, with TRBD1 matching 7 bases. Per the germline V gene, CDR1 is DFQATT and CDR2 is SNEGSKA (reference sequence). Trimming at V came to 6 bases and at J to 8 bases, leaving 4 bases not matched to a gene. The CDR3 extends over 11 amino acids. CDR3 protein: CSANQGDTIYF. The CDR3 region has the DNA TGCAGTGCAAACCAGGGGGACACCATATATTTT.

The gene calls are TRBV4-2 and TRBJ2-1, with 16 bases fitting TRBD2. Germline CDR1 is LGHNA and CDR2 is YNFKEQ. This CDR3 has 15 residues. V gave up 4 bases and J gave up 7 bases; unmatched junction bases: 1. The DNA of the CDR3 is TGTGCCAGCAGCCTGGGACTAGCGGGGGGGAATGAGCAGTTCTTC. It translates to CASSLGLAGGNEQFF.

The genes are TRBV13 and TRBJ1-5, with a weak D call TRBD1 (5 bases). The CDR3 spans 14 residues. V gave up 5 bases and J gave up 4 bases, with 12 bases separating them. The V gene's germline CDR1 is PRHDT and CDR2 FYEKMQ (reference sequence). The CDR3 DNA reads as TGTGCCAGCAGCGTGCGCCAGGGTAATCAGCCCCAGCATTTT. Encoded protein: CASSVRQGNQPQHF.

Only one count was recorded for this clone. CDR3 in amino acids: CASSYKLAGNTEAFF. CDR3 nucleotides: TGTGCCAGCAGTTACAAGTTGGCGGGGAACACTGAAGCTTTCTTT. The chain uses TRBV6-5 and TRBJ1-1; no definite D call. CDR3 length: 15 amino acids. Germline loops: CDR1 MNHEY, CDR2 SVGAGI. Trimming cost V 2 bases and J 1 base, with 11 bases left between them.

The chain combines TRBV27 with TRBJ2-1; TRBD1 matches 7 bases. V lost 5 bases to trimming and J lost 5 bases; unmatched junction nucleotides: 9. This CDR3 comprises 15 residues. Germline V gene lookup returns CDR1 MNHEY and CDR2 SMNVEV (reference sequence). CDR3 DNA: TGTGCCAGCAGTCCCGACAGGGACGTTCACAATGAGCAGTTCTTC. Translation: CASSPDRDVHNEQFF.

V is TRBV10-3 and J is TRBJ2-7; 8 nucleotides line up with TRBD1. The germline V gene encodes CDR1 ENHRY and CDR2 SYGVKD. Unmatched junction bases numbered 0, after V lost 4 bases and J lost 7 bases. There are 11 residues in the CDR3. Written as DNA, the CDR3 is TGTGCCATCAGTGGGACAGGGGAGCAGTACGTC. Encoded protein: CAISGTGEQYV.

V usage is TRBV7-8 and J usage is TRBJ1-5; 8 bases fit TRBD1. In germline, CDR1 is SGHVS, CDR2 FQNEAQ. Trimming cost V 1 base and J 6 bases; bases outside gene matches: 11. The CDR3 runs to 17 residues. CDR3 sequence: CASSLVPPGGSGQPQHF. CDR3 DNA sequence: TGTGCCAGCAGCTTAGTCCCCCCAGGGGGCTCAGGTCAGCCCCAGCATTTT.

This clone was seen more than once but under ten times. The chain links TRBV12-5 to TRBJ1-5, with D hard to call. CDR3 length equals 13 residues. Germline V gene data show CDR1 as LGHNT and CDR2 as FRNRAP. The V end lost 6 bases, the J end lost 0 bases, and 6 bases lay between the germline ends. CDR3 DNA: TGTGCTAGTGGACGGGATAGCAATCAGCCCCAGCATTTT. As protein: CASGRDSNQPQHF.

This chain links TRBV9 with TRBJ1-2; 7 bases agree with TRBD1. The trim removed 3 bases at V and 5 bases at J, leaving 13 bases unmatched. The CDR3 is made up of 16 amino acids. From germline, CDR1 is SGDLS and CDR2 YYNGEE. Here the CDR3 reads CASSGTLRQGGYGYTF. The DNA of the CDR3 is TGTGCCAGCAGCGGGACCCTCCGACAGGGTGGGTATGGCTACACCTTC.

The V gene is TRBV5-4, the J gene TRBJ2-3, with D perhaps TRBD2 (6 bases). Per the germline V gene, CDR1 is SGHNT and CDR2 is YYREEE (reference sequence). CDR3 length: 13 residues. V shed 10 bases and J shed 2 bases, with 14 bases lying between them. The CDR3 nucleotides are TGTGCCGATGGCGGGGAAGACACAGATACGCAGTATTTT. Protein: CADGGEDTDTQYF.